This T cell receptor beta chain was recorded in a study of Ad26.COV2.S vaccination and SARS-CoV-2 variants. Background on the study: Intramuscularly, Ad26.COV2.S was given either once or twice, 56 days apart.

Findings and limits, study-wide: Higher spike-specific TCR breadth was found in vaccine recipients than in placebo recipients.

With regard to this clone: Its antigen is not identified.

Treatment given: some 19 received Ad26.COV2.S at low or high dose, single or two shots; several received placebo; per-sample allocation not given. Sampling was performed 63 days after the first vaccine or placebo injection. TCRdb's copy holds only in-frame clones and misses some; the assay was immunoSEQ multiplex PCR. This sample yields around 500,000 clones, of which 70% to 90% are seen a single time; 1.5% to 2% belongs to the top ten. The sample here was peripheral blood, taken in a trial of Ad26.COV2.S vaccine versus placebo. This TCR came from a person aged 18-65 years who received the Ad26.COV2.S COVID-19 vaccine or a placebo.

CDR3 region: CASSYSLGQALQETQYF. The CDR3, as DNA: TGTGCCAGCAGTTACTCTTTGGGGCAGGCTTTGCAAGAGACCCAGTACTTC. The V gene is TRBV6-2 or TRBV6-3, the J gene TRBJ2-5; D is perhaps TRBD1 (5 bases). CDR3 length equals 17 residues. Germline CDR1 is MNHEY and CDR2 is SVGEGT. V lost 0 bases and J 2 bases, leaving 16 bases between the germline ends.